This T cell receptor (beta chain) is from a study of early T cells in non-severe SARS-CoV-2 infection. Study-wide background: Unsorted whole blood bulk RNA was sequenced, with unpaired chains.

This clonotype showed up just a few times. The antigen remains undetermined. Possible read error: a much larger clone is one base away. Study results and limitations: A preference for anti-spike CD8 responses marked VDJdb matching, which missed private and CD4 specificities.

Unmatched junction bases numbered 1, after V lost 6 bases and J lost 0 bases. The CDR3 has 14 amino acids. Germline values: CDR1 MRHNA, CDR2 SNTAGT. Each single cDNA molecule received a unique molecular identifier. TCRdb called the 5' RACE reads again in MiXCR, with one record for every CDR3 protein. Here the sample spans approximately 23,000 distinct CDR3 sequences, approximately 4.8% being singletons. The chain uses TRBV6-4 and TRBJ2-2; the match to TRBD1 covers 7 bases. Sequenced sample: whole blood. The origin of this receptor is an adult who was a healthcare worker with PCR-confirmed SARS-CoV-2 infection or an uninfected control (not recorded which). The DNA of the CDR3 is TGTGCCAGCAGGGGGACAGCGAACACCGGGGAGCTGTTTTTT. Translating it yields CASRGTANTGELFF.